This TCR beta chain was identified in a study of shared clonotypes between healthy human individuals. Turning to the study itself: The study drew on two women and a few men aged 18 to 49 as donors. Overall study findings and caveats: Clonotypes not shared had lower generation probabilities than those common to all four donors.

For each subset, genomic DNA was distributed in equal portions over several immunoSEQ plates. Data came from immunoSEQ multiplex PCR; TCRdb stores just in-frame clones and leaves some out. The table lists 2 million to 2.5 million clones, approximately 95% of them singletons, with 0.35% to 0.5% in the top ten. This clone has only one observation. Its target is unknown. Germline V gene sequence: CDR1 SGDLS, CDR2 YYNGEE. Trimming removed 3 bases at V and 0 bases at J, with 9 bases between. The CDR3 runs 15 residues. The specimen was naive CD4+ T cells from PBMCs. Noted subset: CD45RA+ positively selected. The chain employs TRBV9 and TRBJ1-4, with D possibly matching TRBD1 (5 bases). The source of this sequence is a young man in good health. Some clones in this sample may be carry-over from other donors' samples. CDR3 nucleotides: TGTGCCAGCAGCGGAGGGGCGGCAACTAATGAAAAACTGTTTTTT. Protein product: CASSGGAATNEKLFF.